This passage covers 31 T cell receptor beta chains from one sample sequenced in a study of patients and donors after allogeneic stem cell transplantation. MiXCR was run by TCRdb on the RT-PCR reads, yielding one entry per CDR3 protein. Seen here are over 400,000 distinct CDR3 sequences, around 16% observed once, and the top ten hold 7.2%. The sample comprised blood, either unsorted or a sorted T cell fraction (not recorded which). These receptors all stem from a human donor who was either an allogeneic HSCT recipient or a stem cell or donor lymphocyte infusion donor (not recorded which). It is not recorded whose cells these are; they may come from a transplant donor.

This clonotype was counted between two and nine times. The rearrangement links TRBV2 to TRBJ2-7, with 9 bases lining up with TRBD2. The CDR3 spans 17 residues. Germline values: CDR1 SNHLY, CDR2 FYNNEI. J lost 0 bases, V lost 6 bases, and 12 bases had no gene match. The CDR3 protein is CASSWPQIAGASYEQYF. The CDR3, as DNA: TGTGCCAGCAGCTGGCCCCAGATAGCGGGGGCCTCCTACGAGCAGTACTTC.

This clonotype was counted only a few times. The chain combines TRBV20-1 with TRBJ2-2; 9 nucleotides match TRBD2. J lost 0 bases, V lost 1 base, and 9 bases had no gene match. Germline assignment: CDR1 DFQATT and CDR2 SNEGSKA (reference sequence). There are 18 residues in the CDR3. CDR3 protein: CSARAEWREGPNTGELFF. The CDR3 nucleotides read TGCAGTGCTAGAGCGGAATGGCGGGAGGGCCCGAACACCGGGGAGCTGTTTTTT.

This sequence joins TRBV11-3 and TRBJ2-7; 8 nucleotides match TRBD1. The CDR3 has 13 residues. Germline CDR1 is SGHNT and CDR2 is YENEEA. V lost 5 bases and J lost 3; bases outside the gene matches: 3. CDR3 in amino acids: CASSGQGGYEQYF. The CDR3 DNA follows: TGTGCCAGCAGCGGACAGGGCGGCTACGAGCAGTACTTC.

The V call is TRBV24-1, the J call TRBJ2-2; D possibly corresponds to TRBD1 (6 bases). The V gene's germline CDR1 is KGHDR and CDR2 SFDVKD. This CDR3 contains 14 residues. V dropped 1 base and J dropped 6 bases, with 8 bases sitting between them. CDR3 loop: CATSDLGGAGELFF. As DNA, the CDR3 is TGTGCCACCAGTGATTTAGGGGGTGCCGGGGAGCTGTTTTTT.

J is TRBJ2-5 and V is TRBV3-1; D is possibly TRBD1 (5 bases). CDR1 and CDR2 (germline): LGHDT, YNNKEL (reference sequence). The CDR3 spans 15 residues. Trimming shortened V by 1 base and J by 4 bases, and 13 bases separated the two germline ends. CDR3 residues: CASSQALAGSETQYF. The CDR3, as DNA: TGTGCCAGCAGCCAAGCTTTGGCAGGGTCAGAGACCCAGTACTTC.

The sample holds a few counts of this clonotype. V is TRBV5-1 and J is TRBJ1-2; perhaps TRBD1 as D (6 bases). The CDR3 is 16 amino acids. The V gene's germline CDR1 is SGHRS and CDR2 YFSETQ. With 2 bases removed from V and 0 bases from J, the gap between germline ends came to 14 bases. CDR3 sequence: CASSFLQGVSNYGYTF. The DNA of the CDR3 is TGCGCCAGCAGCTTCCTACAGGGAGTATCTAACTATGGCTACACCTTC.

This clonotype was counted between two and nine times. This chain links TRBV2 with TRBJ2-7; 7 bases fit TRBD1. This CDR3 is 14 amino acids long. Germline V lookup: CDR1 SNHLY, CDR2 FYNNEI. Trimming cost V 9 bases and J 2 bases; bases outside gene matches: 10. Written as DNA, the CDR3 is TGTGCCAGTCGAGCACAGGGGTTAACCTACGAGCAGTACTTC. It specifies CASRAQGLTYEQYF.

This chain joins TRBV19 and TRBJ2-2; D not resolved. CDR1 and CDR2 (germline): LNHDA, SQIVND (reference sequence). This CDR3 spans 11 amino acids. Trimming pared 6 bases from V and 7 bases from J, leaving 6 bases between. The CDR3 sequence: CASREFGELFF. Here the CDR3 DNA reads TGTGCCAGTAGAGAGTTCGGGGAGCTGTTTTTT.

The gene calls are TRBV19 and TRBJ1-1; D is undetermined. The CDR3 spans 16 residues. CDR1 LNHDA and CDR2 SQIVND come from the germline V gene (reference sequence). Between the trimmed V and J ends, which lost 2 bases and 1 base, there was a span of 14 bases. DNA for the CDR3: TGTGCCAGTAGTATAAAGGCCCAAGGTTCGAACACTGAAGCTTTCTTT. Translated: CASSIKAQGSNTEAFF.

The rearrangement uses TRBV13 and TRBJ2-7, with D unresolved. CDR1 and CDR2 (germline): PRHDT, FYEKMQ (reference sequence). This CDR3 is 13 amino acids long. Trimming cost V 1 base and J 4 bases, with 8 bases left between them. The CDR3 DNA reads TGTGCCAGCAGCTTAGAAACACATTACGAGCAGTACTTC. The encoded protein is CASSLETHYEQYF.

The chain has TRBV5-1 and TRBJ2-3; D ambiguous. From germline, CDR1 is SGHRS and CDR2 YFSETQ. V was pared by 0 bases and J by 2 bases, with 10 bases between. CDR3 length: 15 residues. The CDR3 loop reads CASSLVARTTDTQYF. In nucleotides, the CDR3 is TGCGCCAGCAGCTTGGTTGCGAGGACCACAGATACGCAGTATTTT.

This clonotype was observed a handful of times. V gene TRBV27 combines with J gene TRBJ2-7; TRBD1 matches 8 bases. The length of the CDR3 is 15 residues. With V trimmed by 3 bases and J by 6 bases, 10 bases remained unmatched. Germline V CDR1 and CDR2: MNHEY, SMNVEV (reference sequence). The CDR3 coding sequence is TGTGCCAGCAGTTTCCTGACAGGGGAGTTAATCGAGCAGTACTTC. As protein: CASSFLTGELIEQYF.

In this sample, this clonotype turned up a few times. The chain recombines TRBV24-1 with TRBJ2-5; 11 bases agree with TRBD1. Germline V gene sequence: CDR1 KGHDR, CDR2 SFDVKD. Trimming at V came to 10 bases and at J to 2 bases, leaving 5 bases not matched to a gene. The CDR3 contains 14 residues. The CDR3 is CATGDRGLQETQYF. CDR3 nucleotide sequence: TGTGCCACGGGGGACAGGGGGTTACAAGAGACCCAGTACTTC.

V and J are TRBV5-6 and TRBJ2-7; D not certain. Trimming removed 0 bases from V and 12 bases from J, with 13 bases in between. CDR1 is SGHDT and CDR2 is YYEEEE in the germline V gene. The CDR3 runs 12 residues. CDR3: CASSLGSSRRYF. Written as DNA, the CDR3 is TGTGCCAGCAGCTTGGGGTCATCCCGACGGTACTTC.

This clonotype was observed a few times. The chain carries TRBV6-1 and TRBJ2-1; TRBD2 matches 8 bases. Germline V lookup: CDR1 MNHNS, CDR2 SASEGT. Trimming at V came to 6 bases and at J to 4 bases, leaving 11 bases not matched to a gene. The CDR3 runs 16 residues. The CDR3 DNA is TGTGCCAGCAGCGCCACTGGCGGGGGGCTGTACAATGAGCAGTTCTTC. This sequence encodes CASSATGGGLYNEQFF.

As to this clonotype: A read error may produce the germline difference seen at one junction end. The chain has TRBV30 and TRBJ2-7, with TRBD1 identical over 7 bases. The CDR3 length is 10 residues. In germline, CDR1 is GTSNPN, CDR2 SVGIG (reference sequence). The CDR3, as DNA: TGTGCCTGGAAGGGACAGCAGGCGCACTTC. Amino acids: CAWKGQQAHF.

This clonotype has more than one count but fewer than ten. The chain employs TRBV7-9 and TRBJ2-2, with D possibly matching TRBD1 (5 bases). Germline V gene data show CDR1 as SEHNR and CDR2 as FQNEAQ (reference sequence). This CDR3 is 14 amino acids long. Trimming pared 5 bases from V and 1 base from J, leaving 8 bases between. The CDR3 sequence: CASSDGQNTGELFF. Here the CDR3 DNA reads TGTGCCAGCAGCGATGGACAGAACACCGGGGAGCTGTTTTTT. Full variable domain (remainder filled in from reference TRBV7-9 and TRBJ2-2): DTGVSQNPRHKITKRGQNVTFRCDPISEHNRLYWYRQTLGQGPEFLTYFQNEAQLEKSRLLSDRFSAERPKGSFSTLEIQRTEQGDSAMYLCASSDGQNTGELFFGEGSRLTVL.

J is TRBJ2-1 and V is TRBV20-1, with 7 positions matching TRBD2. The trim removed 0 bases at V and 4 bases at J, leaving 6 bases unmatched. The CDR3 is 15 amino acids. Per germline, CDR1 DFQATT and CDR2 SNEGSKA (reference sequence). Here the CDR3 reads CSARDKRGPYNEQFF. Here the CDR3 DNA reads TGCAGTGCTAGAGATAAGCGGGGCCCATACAATGAGCAGTTCTTC.

The chain carries TRBV5-1 and TRBJ2-5; possibly TRBD2 for D (5 bases). V was pared by 6 bases and J by 1 base, with 13 bases between. The CDR3 is made up of 14 amino acids. Per germline, CDR1 SGHRS and CDR2 YFSETQ. The CDR3 region has the DNA TGCGCCAGCACGGCTAGCAACCCCCAAGAGACCCAGTACTTC. It specifies CASTASNPQETQYF.

This clonotype was detected only a few times. The chain has TRBV11-2 and TRBJ2-3; TRBD2 might be the D (5 bases). The length of the CDR3 is 14 residues. In germline, CDR1 is SGHAT, CDR2 FQNNGV. V lost 1 base and J lost 7, with 12 bases in between. CDR3 loop: CASSLGRGLNTQYF. The CDR3 nucleotides are TGTGCCAGCAGCTTAGGTCGCGGGCTCAATACGCAGTATTTT.

This clonotype was counted many times. The rearrangement joins TRBV12-3 or TRBV12-4 to TRBJ1-5; tentatively, D is TRBD1 (6 bases). This CDR3 is 16 amino acids long. Trimming pared 5 bases from V and 4 bases from J, leaving 18 bases between. CDR3 residues: CASSTRFGTSNQPQHF. Here the CDR3 DNA reads TGTGCCAGCAGTACCCGATTCGGGACATCGAATCAGCCCCAGCATTTT.

The rearrangement uses TRBV4-3 and TRBJ2-7; a possible D gene is TRBD2 (7 bases). CDR3 length: 17 residues. Germline CDR1 LGHNA, CDR2 YSLEER. V lost 0 bases and J lost 5, with 20 bases in between. CDR3 residues: CASSQEKSGGGGHEQYF. The CDR3, as DNA: TGCGCCAGCAGCCAAGAAAAGAGTGGGGGAGGGGGGCACGAGCAGTACTTC.

This clonotype showed up just a few times. The chain has TRBV3-1 and TRBJ2-7, with D maybe TRBD1 (6 bases). The CDR3 loop spans 13 amino acids. V lost 4 bases and J 7 bases, leaving 14 bases between the germline ends. The V gene's germline CDR1 is LGHDT and CDR2 YNNKEL (reference sequence). The chain's CDR3 is CASSPYRVSEQYF. CDR3 nucleotides: TGTGCCAGCAGCCCATACAGGGTATCGGAGCAGTACTTC.

This chain links TRBV9 with TRBJ2-1; a weak D match, TRBD1 (5 bases). This CDR3 spans 15 amino acids. V gave up 2 bases and J gave up 2 bases, with 11 bases separating them. Germline CDR1 is SGDLS and CDR2 is YYNGEE. CDR3: CASSVRDSPYNEQFF. The CDR3 DNA is TGTGCCAGCAGCGTCAGAGACAGCCCCTACAATGAGCAGTTCTTC.

There are a few counts of this clonotype. This chain's CDR3 is CASSWGHPNTEAFF. CDR3 nucleotide sequence: TGTGCCAGCAGTTGGGGACACCCGAACACTGAAGCTTTCTTT. This chain links TRBV12-3 or TRBV12-4 with TRBJ1-1; maybe TRBD1 (6 bases). The CDR3 totals 14 residues. With 4 bases removed from V and 1 base from J, the gap between germline ends came to 10 bases.

This clonotype has just a few counts. The chain uses TRBV7-9 and TRBJ2-4, with D possibly called TRBD1 or TRBD2 (6 bases each). This CDR3 has 15 amino acids. Trimming left V 3 bases short and J 2 bases short, with 11 bases between. Germline CDR1 SEHNR, CDR2 FQNEAQ (reference sequence). The CDR3 DNA sequence: TGTGCCAGCAGCTTCGGGGGCGATACCAAAAACATTCAGTACTTC. It yields the protein CASSFGGDTKNIQYF.

This chain joins TRBV20-1 and TRBJ2-3; TRBD2 matches at 7 bases. CDR1 and CDR2 (germline): DFQATT, SNEGSKA (reference sequence). The J segment lost 5 bases and the V segment lost 0 bases, leaving 8 bases of the junction unmatched. The CDR3 consists of 15 residues. CDR3 region: CSARDSAGRRDTQYF. CDR3 nucleotide sequence: TGCAGTGCTAGAGACTCAGCGGGAAGGCGAGATACGCAGTATTTT.

This clonotype occurred a few times. The genes are TRBV5-1 and TRBJ1-5; tentatively, D is TRBD1 (5 bases). The length of the CDR3 is 15 residues. The germline CDR1 and CDR2 sequences are SGHRS and YFSETQ. V dropped 4 bases and J dropped 7 bases, with 18 bases sitting between them. This chain's CDR3 is CASSLNAGLGQPQHF. As DNA, the CDR3 is TGCGCCAGCAGCCTAAACGCAGGGCTAGGGCAGCCCCAGCATTTT. Drawing the rest from reference TRBV5-1 and TRBJ1-5, the complete variable domain is KAGVTQTPRYLIKTRGQQVTLSCSPISGHRSVSWYQQTPGQGLQFLFEYFSETQRNKGNFPGRFSGRQFSNSRSEMNVSTLELGDSALYLCASSLNAGLGQPQHFGDGTRLSIL.

This clonotype has a count of ten or more. J is TRBJ1-5 and V is TRBV29-1; D not resolved. The germline V and J ends were trimmed by 5 bases and 0 bases, with 8 bases remaining between them. Per germline, CDR1 SQVTM and CDR2 ANQGSEA. The CDR3 loop spans 13 amino acids. In DNA form, the CDR3 reads TGCAGCGTTTCGGACGGTAGCAATCAGCCCCAGCATTTT. Residues: CSVSDGSNQPQHF.

This clonotype has ten or more counts. V usage is TRBV29-1 and J usage is TRBJ2-3, with TRBD2 matching 7 bases. The CDR3 totals 16 residues. The J segment lost 0 bases and the V segment lost 7 bases, leaving 13 bases of the junction unmatched. Germline lookup yields CDR1 SQVTM and CDR2 ANQGSEA. CDR3 in amino acids: CSGCPFRRESTDTQYF. The CDR3 DNA reads as TGCAGCGGATGTCCATTCAGGCGGGAGAGCACAGATACGCAGTATTTT.

V is TRBV9 and J is TRBJ1-6; D unclear. Germline V gene sequence: CDR1 SGDLS, CDR2 YYNGEE. V lost 2 bases, J lost 7 bases, and 13 bases lay in between. This CDR3 spans 15 amino acids. The CDR3 sequence is CASSVTSTENSPLHF. CDR3 bases: TGTGCCAGCAGCGTCACGTCGACGGAGAATTCACCCCTCCACTTT.